This record looks at one TCR beta chain sequence and its context. The antigen remains unidentified. An end of the junction does not agree with germline; a read error may underlie this. With 400 to 550 ng total RNA as template and a constant-region primer, TCR beta cDNA was made. Libraries for TCR beta were built through three nested multiplex PCR rounds, which together made up a slightly modified ARM-PCR procedure. Each of the first two PCR rounds ran approximately 11 cycles with TRBV1-TRBV30 forward and C-beta reverse primers. Each CDR3 protein gets one entry after TCRdb re-called the multiplex PCR reads with MiXCR. In the table there are 80,000 to 100,000 distinct CDR3 sequences, roughly 70% of which are singletons. The record originates from a study of tumor-infiltrating lymphocytes in primary liver carcinoma. Background on the study: The patients included men and women who were aged 30 to 69 years.

Study-wide findings and caveats: Tumor region pairs overlapped more than did tumor-adjacent and tumor-blood pairs.

The length of the CDR3 is 17 residues. Germline CDR1 reads SGHAT; CDR2 reads FQDESV (reference sequence). RNA and DNA were co-extracted from about 20-30 mg of unsorted bulk tissue. The TCR originated in a man aged 40-50 years with primary liver carcinoma and hepatitis B virus infection. J is TRBJ2-1 and V is TRBV11-1; TRBD2 matches at 7 bases. Sequenced sample: tumor-adjacent normal liver tissue. The CDR3 DNA sequence: TGTTCCAGCAGCCTGGGACTAATGGGAGAAGTTGACAATGAGCAGTTCTTC. It yields the protein CSSSLGLMGEVDNEQFF.